This record covers a single T cell receptor beta chain. Original processing notes: Quantification of nucleated cells was approximated via reference gene primer amplification. Sequenced by immunoSEQ multiplex PCR; TCRdb stores in-frame clones only, minus some. V, J and clone size are taken as reported in that table, and D and trimming were inferred from the DNA itself. Among under 350,000 clones listed, about nine tenths were seen once. The data belong to a study of blood T cell repertoires in COVID-19. The germline V and J ends were trimmed by 7 bases and 8 bases, with 21 bases remaining between them. The CDR3 is 15 amino acids. Adults between about 18 and 89 years of age took part from 24 US areas.

What was sequenced was PBMCs or T cells enriched from blood (not recorded which). The clonotype comes from a man between 60 and 75 years old who had recovered from COVID-19. The chain carries TRBV23-1 and TRBJ2-1; tentative D call: TRBD1 (7 bases). TRBV23-1 qualifies as an ORF whose function is uncertain. The CDR3 DNA sequence: TGCGCCAGCAACTCAACAGGGTCCAGGGGGGATGAGCAGTTCTTC. Protein: CASNSTGSRGDEQFF.